This passage covers 9 T cell receptor beta chains from one sample sequenced in a study of blood T cell repertoires in COVID-19. The method was immunoSEQ multiplex PCR; TCRdb's version includes in-frame clones alone and lacks a portion of them. The sample has 110,000 or so clones, less than 90% seen once; the top ten hold about 3.9%. The sequencing sample was made of peripheral blood. Receptors originate from a man aged 45-60 years with acute or convalescent COVID-19.

This rearrangement joins TRBV2 to TRBJ2-7; 10 bases align to TRBD1. This CDR3 contains 17 residues. Per the germline V gene, CDR1 is SNHLY and CDR2 is FYNNEI. Unmatched junction bases numbered 6, after V lost 1 base and J lost 0 bases. Here the CDR3 reads CASSEEPGQGISYEQYF. The CDR3 region has the DNA TGTGCCAGCAGTGAAGAGCCGGGACAGGGGATCTCCTACGAGCAGTACTTC.

The chain uses TRBV28 and TRBJ2-5; weak D call: TRBD1 (6 bases). CDR1 MDHEN and CDR2 SYDVKM come from the germline V gene. V was cut by 8 bases and J by 2 bases, with 15 bases left in between. This CDR3 has 14 amino acids. CDR3 coding DNA: TGTGCCAGCGGGACCGGGACACCGCAAGAGACCCAGTACTTC. It translates to CASGTGTPQETQYF.

This chain joins TRBV18 and TRBJ1-1; 9 nucleotides match TRBD1. Germline loops: CDR1 KGHSH, CDR2 LQKENI. V was pared by 2 bases and J by 0 bases, with 7 bases of the junction left unmatched. This CDR3 region has 17 residues. CDR3 protein: CASSPFGTGLMNTEAFF. CDR3 in DNA: TGTGCCAGCTCACCATTCGGGACAGGGCTGATGAACACTGAAGCTTTCTTT. Full variable domain (rest looked up from reference TRBV18 and TRBJ1-1): NAGVMQNPRHLVRRRGQEARLRCSPMKGHSHVYWYRQLPEEGLKFMVYLQKENIIDESGMPKERFSAEFPKEGPSILRIQQVVRGDSAAYFCASSPFGTGLMNTEAFFGQGTRLTVV.

V is TRBV10-2 and J is TRBJ1-1, with 10 positions matching TRBD1. J was trimmed by 7 bases and V by 6 bases; bases with no gene match: 5. CDR1 and CDR2 from the germline V gene are WSHSY and SAAADI. CDR3 length: 13 amino acids. The CDR3 loop reads CASRRGQGFEAFF. The CDR3 DNA reads TGCGCCAGCAGGAGGGGACAGGGGTTTGAAGCTTTCTTT.

The chain carries TRBV21-1 and TRBJ1-5. TRBV21-1 is recorded as a pseudogene. The CDR3 consists of 20 residues. DNA of the CDR3: TGTGCCAGCAGCACCCCCCCCGAGAATTGGATGATGCGGGTCTCTCAGCCCCAGCATTTT. It codes for CASSTPPENWMMRVSQPQHF.

The chain uses TRBV5-1 and TRBJ1-2, with 9 bases that match TRBD1. With 1 base clipped from V and 8 bases from J, the junction kept 6 bases outside the gene matches. The CDR3 sequence is 14 residues long. Germline CDR1 SGHRS, CDR2 YFSETQ. The CDR3 sequence: CASSLPDRGGGYTF. The CDR3 bases are TGCGCCAGCAGCTTGCCGGACAGGGGAGGCGGCTACACCTTC.

This chain links TRBV10-3 with TRBJ2-7; a possible D gene is TRBD2 (6 bases). Trimming shortened V by 3 bases and J by 4 bases, and 13 bases separated the two germline ends. The CDR3 spans 14 residues. The germline CDR1 and CDR2 sequences are ENHRY and SYGVKD. For the CDR3, the DNA is TGTGCCATCAGTGACGGGACTCATGATTACGAGCAGTACTTC. It yields the protein CAISDGTHDYEQYF.

A single count supports this clone. The genes are TRBV9 and TRBJ2-1; unclear D gene. The germline V gene has CDR1 SGDLS and CDR2 YYNGEE. The CDR3 runs 15 residues. Trimming left V 0 bases short and J 3 bases short, with 10 bases between. The CDR3 region is CASSVGDGDYNEQFF. CDR3 coding DNA: TGTGCCAGCAGCGTAGGTGACGGAGACTACAATGAGCAGTTCTTC.

The chain joins TRBV7-2 to TRBJ2-5; a weak D match, TRBD1 (6 bases). Trimming took off 0 bases at V and 4 bases at J, with 12 bases between the two ends. The germline gives CDR1 SGHTA, CDR2 FQGNSA. The length of the CDR3 is 15 residues. The CDR3 reads CASSLARQGTETQYF. The CDR3 DNA reads TGTGCCAGCAGCTTAGCGCGGCAGGGGACAGAGACCCAGTACTTC.